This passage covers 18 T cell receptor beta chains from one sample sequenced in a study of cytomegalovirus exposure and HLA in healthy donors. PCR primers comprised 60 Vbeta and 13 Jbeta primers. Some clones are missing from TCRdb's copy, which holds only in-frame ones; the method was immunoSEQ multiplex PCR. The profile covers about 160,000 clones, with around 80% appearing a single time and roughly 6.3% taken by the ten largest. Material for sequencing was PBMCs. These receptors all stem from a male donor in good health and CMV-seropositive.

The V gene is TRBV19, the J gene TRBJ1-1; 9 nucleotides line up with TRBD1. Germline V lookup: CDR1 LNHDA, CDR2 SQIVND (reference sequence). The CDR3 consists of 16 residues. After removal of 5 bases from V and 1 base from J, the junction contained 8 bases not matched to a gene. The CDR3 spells CASSPKGQGRNTEAFF. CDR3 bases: TGTGCCAGTAGTCCAAAGGGACAGGGCCGGAACACTGAAGCTTTCTTT.

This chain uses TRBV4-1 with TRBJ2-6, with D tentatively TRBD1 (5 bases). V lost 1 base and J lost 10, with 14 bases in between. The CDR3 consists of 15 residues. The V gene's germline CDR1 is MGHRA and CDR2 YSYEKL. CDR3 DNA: TGCGCCAGCAGCCAAGCGGCCGACAGCCCTAACGTCCTGACTTTC. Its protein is CASSQAADSPNVLTF.

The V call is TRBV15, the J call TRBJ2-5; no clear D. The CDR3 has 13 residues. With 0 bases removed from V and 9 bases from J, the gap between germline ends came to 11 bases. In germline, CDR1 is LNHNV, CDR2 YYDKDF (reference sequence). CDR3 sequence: CATSRDLIQPQYF. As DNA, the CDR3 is TGTGCCACCAGCAGAGATCTAATACAGCCCCAGTACTTC.

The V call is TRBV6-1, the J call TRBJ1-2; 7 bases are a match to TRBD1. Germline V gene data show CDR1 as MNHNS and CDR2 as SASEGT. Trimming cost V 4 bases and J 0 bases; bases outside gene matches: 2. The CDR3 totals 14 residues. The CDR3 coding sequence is TGTGCCAGCAGTGGACAGGGATCTAACTATGGCTACACCTTC. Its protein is CASSGQGSNYGYTF.

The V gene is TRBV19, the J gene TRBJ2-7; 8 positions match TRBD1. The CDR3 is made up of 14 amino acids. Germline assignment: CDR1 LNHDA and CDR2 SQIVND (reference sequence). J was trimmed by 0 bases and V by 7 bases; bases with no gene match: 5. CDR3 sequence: CASTLDRDSYEQYF. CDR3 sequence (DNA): TGTGCCAGTACCCTGGACAGGGACTCCTACGAGCAGTACTTC.

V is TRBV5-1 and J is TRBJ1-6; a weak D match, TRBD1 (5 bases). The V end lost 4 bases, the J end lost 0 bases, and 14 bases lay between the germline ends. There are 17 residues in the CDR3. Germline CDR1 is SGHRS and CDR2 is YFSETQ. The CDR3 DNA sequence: TGCGCCAGCAGCCCGGTAGGGGTAAGCTCCTATAATTCACCCCTCCACTTT. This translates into CASSPVGVSSYNSPLHF.

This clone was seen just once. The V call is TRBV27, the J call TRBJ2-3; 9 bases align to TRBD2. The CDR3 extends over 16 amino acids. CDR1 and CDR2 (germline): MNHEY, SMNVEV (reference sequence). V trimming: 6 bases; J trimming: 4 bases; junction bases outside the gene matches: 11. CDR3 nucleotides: TGTGCCAGCAGCCCCTCCGGGACTAGCCATCCAGATACGCAGTATTTT. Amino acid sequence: CASSPSGTSHPDTQYF.

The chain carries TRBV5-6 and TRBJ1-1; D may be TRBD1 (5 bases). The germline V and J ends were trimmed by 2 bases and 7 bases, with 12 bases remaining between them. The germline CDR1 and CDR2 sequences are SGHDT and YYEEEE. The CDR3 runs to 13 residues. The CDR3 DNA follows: TGTGCCAGCAGCTTCGGGGGGGAAAATGAAGCTTTCTTT. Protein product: CASSFGGENEAFF.

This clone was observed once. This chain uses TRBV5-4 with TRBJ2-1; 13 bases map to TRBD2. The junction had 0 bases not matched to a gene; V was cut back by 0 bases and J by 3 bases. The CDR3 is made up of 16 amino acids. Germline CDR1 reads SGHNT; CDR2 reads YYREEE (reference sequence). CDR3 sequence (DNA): TGTGCCAGCAGCTTGGGACTAGCGGGAGGCTACAATGAGCAGTTCTTC. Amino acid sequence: CASSLGLAGGYNEQFF.

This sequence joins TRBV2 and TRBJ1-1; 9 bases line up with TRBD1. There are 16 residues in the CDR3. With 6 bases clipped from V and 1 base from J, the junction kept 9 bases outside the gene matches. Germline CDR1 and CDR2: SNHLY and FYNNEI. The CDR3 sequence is CASRDFGTGWNTEAFF. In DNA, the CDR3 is TGTGCCAGCAGAGACTTCGGGACAGGGTGGAACACTGAAGCTTTCTTT.

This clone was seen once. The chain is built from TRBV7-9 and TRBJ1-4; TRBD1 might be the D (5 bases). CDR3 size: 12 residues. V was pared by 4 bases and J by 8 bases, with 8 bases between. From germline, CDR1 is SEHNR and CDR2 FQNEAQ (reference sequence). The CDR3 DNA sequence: TGTGCCAGCAGCTGGGGGGACGAAAAACTGTTTTTT. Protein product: CASSWGDEKLFF.

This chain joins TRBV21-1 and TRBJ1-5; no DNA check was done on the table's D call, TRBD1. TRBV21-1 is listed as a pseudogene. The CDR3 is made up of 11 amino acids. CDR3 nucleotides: TGTGCCAGCAGCAAAGTTAACAGGGTGAATTTT. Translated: CASSKVNRVNF.

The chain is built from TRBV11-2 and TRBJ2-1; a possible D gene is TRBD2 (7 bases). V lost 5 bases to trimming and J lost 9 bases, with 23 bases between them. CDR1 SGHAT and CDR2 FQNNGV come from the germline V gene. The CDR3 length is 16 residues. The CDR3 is CASSKLGGLDSTEQFF. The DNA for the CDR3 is TGTGCCAGCAGCAAGTTGGGGGGGCTAGATAGTACTGAGCAGTTCTTC. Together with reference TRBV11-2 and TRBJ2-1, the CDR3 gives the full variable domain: EAGVAQSPRYKIIEKRQSVAFWCNPISGHATLYWYQQILGQGPKLLIQFQNNGVVDDSQLPKDRFSAERLKGVDSTLKIQPAKLEDSAVYLCASSKLGGLDSTEQFFGPGTRLTVL.

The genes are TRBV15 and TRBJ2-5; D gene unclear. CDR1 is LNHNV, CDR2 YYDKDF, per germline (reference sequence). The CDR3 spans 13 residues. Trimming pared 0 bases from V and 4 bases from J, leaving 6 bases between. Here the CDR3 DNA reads TGTGCCACCAGCAGAGATTTGGCAGAGACCCAGTACTTC. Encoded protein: CATSRDLAETQYF.

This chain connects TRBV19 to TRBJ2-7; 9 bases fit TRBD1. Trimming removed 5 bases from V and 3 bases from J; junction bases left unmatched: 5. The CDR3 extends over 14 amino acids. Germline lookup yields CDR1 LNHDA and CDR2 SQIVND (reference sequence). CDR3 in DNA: TGTGCCAGTAGTCTCGGGACAGGGCTCTACGAGCAGTACTTC. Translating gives CASSLGTGLYEQYF.

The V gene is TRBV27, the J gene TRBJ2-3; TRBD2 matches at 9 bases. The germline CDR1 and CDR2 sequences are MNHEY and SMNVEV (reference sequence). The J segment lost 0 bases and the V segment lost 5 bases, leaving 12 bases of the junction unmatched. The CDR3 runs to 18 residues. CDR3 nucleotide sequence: TGTGCCAGCAGTCTATTCTTTCCTAGCGGGATTAGCACAGATACGCAGTATTTT. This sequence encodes CASSLFFPSGISTDTQYF.

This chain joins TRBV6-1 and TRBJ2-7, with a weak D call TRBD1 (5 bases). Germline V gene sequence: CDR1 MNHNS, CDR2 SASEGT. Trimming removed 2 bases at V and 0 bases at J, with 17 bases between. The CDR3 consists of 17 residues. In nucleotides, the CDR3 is TGTGCCAGCAGTGAATCGCGACAGTTCCATAGCTCCTACGAGCAGTACTTC. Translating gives CASSESRQFHSSYEQYF.

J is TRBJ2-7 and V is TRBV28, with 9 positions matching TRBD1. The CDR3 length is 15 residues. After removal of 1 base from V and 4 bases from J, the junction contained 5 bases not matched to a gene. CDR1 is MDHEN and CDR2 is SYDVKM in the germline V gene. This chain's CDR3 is CASSLSGQGKYEQYF. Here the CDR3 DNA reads TGTGCCAGCAGTTTATCGGGACAGGGTAAATACGAGCAGTACTTC.